A selection of T cell receptor beta chains follows, all from one sample in a study of somatic mutations in cytotoxic T cells in rheumatoid arthritis. Measured with immunoSEQ multiplex PCR; TCRdb has only the in-frame clones, and not every one. The sample lists 17,000 or so clones, 85% occurring once. Sequencing was done on a sample of CD8+ T cells sorted from blood. Receptors were obtained from a middle-aged woman with rheumatoid arthritis. CDR3s include the opening cysteine and the closing phenylalanine or tryptophan. The D gene is left open where the match is weak. Not every row has a clone size; where given, it reads once, few, many or a size class.

clone_size	v_call	j_call	d_call	cdr3_aa	cdr3_nt
NA	TRBV30	TRBJ1-6	NA	CAWSIRTEFGELNSPLHF	TGTGCCTGGAGTATCAGGACTGAGTTTGGGGAGCTTAATTCACCCCTCCACTTT
NA	TRBV5-1	TRBJ2-3	TRBD2	CASSQSGGADTQYF	TGCGCCAGCAGCCAAAGCGGGGGGGCAGATACGCAGTATTTT
NA	TRBV27	TRBJ2-1	TRBD2	CASCGLGLAGINEQFF	TGTGCCAGCTGTGGATTGGGACTAGCGGGGATCAATGAGCAGTTCTTC
NA	TRBV5-1	TRBJ1-4	NA	CASADRVNEKLFF	TGCGCCAGCGCTGACAGAGTAAATGAAAAACTGTTTTTT
NA	TRBV29-1	TRBJ1-4	NA	CSVEMGDSNEKLFF	TGCAGCGTTGAGATGGGGGACTCTAATGAAAAACTGTTTTTT
NA	TRBV19	TRBJ2-1	TRBD1	CASTPQGSFDNEQFF	TGTGCCAGTACCCCACAGGGGTCCTTCGACAATGAGCAGTTCTTC
NA	TRBV7-9	TRBJ1-4	NA	CASSLAGAKNEKLFF	TGTGCCAGCAGCTTAGCTGGGGCGAAGAATGAAAAACTGTTTTTT
NA	TRBV10-3	TRBJ2-1	TRBD2	CAISEDGLAGPASYNEQFF	TGTGCCATCAGTGAGGATGGACTAGCGGGACCAGCCTCCTACAATGAGCAGTTCTTC
NA	TRBV5-1	TRBJ1-1	TRBD1	CASRDRGSTEAFF	TGCGCCAGCAGGGACAGGGGTAGCACTGAAGCTTTCTTT
NA	TRBV4-1	TRBJ2-7	TRBD2	CASSPLAGGPYEQYF	TGCGCCAGCAGCCCCTTAGCGGGCGGTCCATACGAGCAGTACTTC
NA	TRBV30	TRBJ2-1	TRBD2	CAWQPPGLAAYNEQFF	TGTGCCTGGCAGCCCCCGGGACTAGCGGCTTACAATGAGCAGTTCTTC
once	TRBV19	TRBJ2-5	NA	CASSIDSFATQETQYF	TGTGCCAGTAGTATAGACTCCTTTGCCACACAGGAGACCCAGTACTTC
NA	TRBV7-8	TRBJ2-7	TRBD1	CASTSPGQGALEQYF	TGTGCCAGCACCTCCCCGGGACAGGGGGCTCTCGAGCAGTACTTC
NA	TRBV2	TRBJ1-1	NA	CASKRSGNTEAFF	TGTGCCAGCAAGCGGAGTGGGAACACTGAAGCTTTCTTT
NA	TRBV27	TRBJ2-1	NA	CASSPPPGAYNEQFF	TGTGCCAGCAGTCCCCCCCCGGGGGCCTACAATGAGCAGTTCTTC
NA	TRBV5-4	TRBJ2-2	TRBD1	CASSFRQGGFTGELFF	TGTGCCAGCAGCTTTCGACAGGGTGGTTTCACCGGGGAGCTGTTTTTT
NA	TRBV19	TRBJ2-7	TRBD2	CASSIFGGVPTYEQYF	TGTGCCAGTAGTATTTTCGGGGGGGTCCCCACCTACGAGCAGTACTTC
NA	TRBV5-1	TRBJ2-7	NA	CASSLEGDEQYF	TGCGCCAGCAGCTTGGAAGGGGACGAGCAGTACTTC
few	TRBV9	TRBJ1-3	TRBD1	CASSVGGTAGNTIYF	TGTGCCAGCAGCGTAGGAGGGACAGCTGGAAACACCATATATTTT
NA	TRBV2	TRBJ1-4	NA	CASRAEKLFF	TGTGCCAGCAGAGCCGAAAAACTGTTTTTT
NA	TRBV6-1	TRBJ1-2	NA	CASTGGARGYTF	TGTGCCAGCACTGGGGGGGCCCGGGGCTACACCTTC
NA	TRBV7-9	TRBJ2-1	TRBD1	CASSSQKGAGKNEQFF	TGTGCCAGCAGCTCCCAAAAGGGGGCAGGTAAGAATGAGCAGTTCTTC
NA	TRBV5-5	TRBJ2-7	NA	CASSPHIQGPYEQYF	TGTGCCAGCAGCCCGCACATTCAGGGGCCCTACGAGCAGTACTTC
NA	TRBV29-1	TRBJ1-1	TRBD1	CSGGTDLTEAFF	TGCAGCGGGGGGACAGACCTCACTGAAGCTTTCTTT
NA	TRBV5-5	TRBJ1-1	NA	CASSFREYPEAFF	TGTGCCAGCAGCTTCAGGGAATACCCTGAAGCTTTCTTT
once	TRBV4-2	TRBJ1-1	TRBD1	CASSQGTGLNTEAFF	TGTGCCAGCAGCCAAGGGACAGGGTTGAACACTGAAGCTTTCTTT
once	TRBV4-1	TRBJ1-6	NA	CASSQDSLGAPPLHF	TGCGCCAGCAGCCAAGACTCCCTGGGGGCTCCACCCCTCCACTTT
NA	TRBV4-1	TRBJ1-2	TRBD1	CASSSRQGDYGYTF	TGCGCCAGCAGCTCCCGACAGGGAGACTATGGCTACACCTTC
NA	TRBV4-1	TRBJ2-7	TRBD2	CASSQVVAGGREQYF	TGCGCCAGCAGCCAGGTCGTAGCGGGTGGACGAGAGCAGTACTTC
NA	TRBV6-1	TRBJ2-1	TRBD2	CASTGTSGGVQEQFF	TGTGCCAGCACCGGGACTAGCGGGGGTGTTCAGGAGCAGTTCTTC
NA	TRBV5-8	TRBJ1-5	NA	CASSLRNQPQHF	TGTGCCAGCAGCCTCAGGAATCAGCCCCAGCATTTT
NA	TRBV11-2	TRBJ2-3	TRBD2	CASSFYSGIFTDTQYF	TGTGCCAGCAGCTTTTATAGCGGGATTTTCACGGATACGCAGTATTTT
NA	TRBV29-1	TRBJ1-1	NA	CSVGEEAGVEAFF	TGCAGCGTTGGGGAGGAGGCGGGAGTTGAAGCTTTCTTT
NA	TRBV10-2	TRBJ2-3	NA	CASSEEATTTDTQYF	TGCGCCAGCAGTGAAGAGGCTACGACCACAGATACGCAGTATTTT
NA	TRBV6-5	TRBJ2-2	NA	CASSQQEGGELFF	TGTGCCAGCAGTCAGCAGGAGGGCGGGGAGCTGTTTTTT
NA	TRBV7-2	TRBJ1-2	TRBD1	CASRSGTGYGYTF	TGTGCCAGCAGGTCCGGGACAGGCTATGGCTACACCTTC
NA	TRBV5-4	TRBJ2-3	NA	CASSLLDTQYF	TGTGCCAGCAGCTTGCTAGATACGCAGTATTTT
NA	TRBV7-6	TRBJ2-7	TRBD1	CASSLMATGDEQYF	TGTGCCAGCAGCCTGATGGCGACAGGGGACGAGCAGTACTTC
NA	TRBV30	TRBJ1-6	TRBD1	CAWSDGTGESSPLHF	TGTGCCTGGAGTGACGGGACAGGGGAAAGTTCACCCCTCCACTTT
NA	TRBV7-9	TRBJ1-5	NA	CASSRDMYSNQPQHF	TGTGCCAGCAGCAGGGACATGTATAGCAATCAGCCCCAGCATTTT
NA	TRBV5-6	TRBJ1-5	NA	CASSLQGHGQPQHF	TGTGCCAGCAGCTTGCAGGGCCACGGTCAGCCCCAGCATTTT
NA	TRBV6-5	TRBJ1-2	TRBD1	CASSYSLGGNDYGYTF	TGTGCCAGCAGTTACTCGTTAGGGGGCAACGACTATGGCTACACCTTC
NA	TRBV10-3	TRBJ2-7	NA	CAISEAGQSYEQYF	TGTGCCATCAGTGAGGCGGGGCAGTCCTACGAGCAGTACTTC
NA	TRBV7-8	TRBJ2-3	TRBD2	CASSSGLAGPGTDTQYF	TGTGCCAGCAGCTCAGGACTAGCGGGGCCAGGGACAGATACGCAGTATTTT
NA	TRBV4-1	TRBJ1-1	NA	CASSQTIVPAEAFF	TGCGCCAGCAGCCAAACTATCGTCCCCGCTGAAGCTTTCTTT
NA	TRBV7-9	TRBJ2-7	NA	CASSLSGQGYEQYF	TGTGCCAGCAGCCTCTCCGGGCAGGGCTACGAGCAGTACTTC
NA	TRBV27	TRBJ1-2	NA	CASSLGGADGYTF	TGTGCCAGCAGTTTAGGAGGGGCGGATGGCTACACCTTC
NA	TRBV9	TRBJ2-1	NA	CASSVEEGATYNEQFF	TGTGCCAGCAGCGTAGAAGAGGGAGCTACCTACAATGAGCAGTTCTTC
NA	TRBV5-1	TRBJ2-5	TRBD2	CASSYLMVAGSQETQYF	TGCGCCAGCAGCTACCTGATGGTAGCGGGATCCCAAGAGACCCAGTACTTC
NA	TRBV6-5	TRBJ1-1	NA	CASIPGGSVNTEAFF	TGTGCCAGCATTCCCGGGGGTTCGGTGAACACTGAAGCTTTCTTT
NA	TRBV27	TRBJ2-2	NA	CASSFLPGPTGELFF	TGTGCCAGCAGTTTTTTACCAGGGCCCACCGGGGAGCTGTTTTTT